This section outlines one T cell receptor (beta chain) sequence together with its context. Its antigen is not known. Between the trimmed V and J ends, which lost 6 bases and 2 bases, there was a span of 14 bases. The CDR3 has 15 amino acids. Germline V lookup: CDR1 MNHEY, CDR2 SVGEGT. A single record per CDR3 protein comes from TCRdb applying MiXCR to the 5' RACE reads. The sample contains some 440,000 distinct CDR3 sequences, 24% of which appear only once. This record comes from a study of identical twins. Study-level findings and limits: The abundant beta clonotypes from cord blood had fewer insertions, and memory repertoires had none of this.

These data were likewise used in another study, on T cells expressing NK-cell markers. This second report adds: The authors restricted sorting to alpha-beta TCR T cells with an anti-gamma-delta TCR antibody in several experiments. These same clonotypes (in four donors) also led the CD3+CD56-NKG2C+ fraction.

This sequence joins TRBV6-2 or TRBV6-3 and TRBJ1-5, with D maybe TRBD1 (6 bases). What was sequenced was CD4+ T cells sorted from blood. The source is a woman aged 18-29 years in good health. The CDR3 region is CASSPTGSGNQPQHF. The CDR3 DNA reads TGTGCCAGCAGCCCTACAGGGAGTGGCAATCAGCCCCAGCATTTT.